This T cell receptor (beta chain) was recorded in a study of STAT5B mutations in CD4+ large granular lymphocyte leukemia. In germline, CDR1 is ENHRY, CDR2 SYGVKD. This CDR3 is 13 amino acids long. V lost 8 bases to trimming and J lost 2 bases; unmatched junction nucleotides: 4. The method was immunoSEQ multiplex PCR; TCRdb's version includes in-frame clones alone and lacks a portion of them. Here the sample spans roughly 30,000 clones, roughly nine tenths being singletons. The TCR was taken from a human donor in good health. The sample taken for sequencing was CD4+ T cells from blood buffy coats. The rearrangement joins TRBV10-3 to TRBJ2-5, with TRBD2 identical over 8 bases. CDR3 nucleotide sequence: TGTGCCATCGGGACTAGTAAACAAGAGACCCAGTACTTC. Protein sequence: CAIGTSKQETQYF.